This T cell receptor beta chain was retrieved from a study of blood T cells in healthy people across ages. Trimming shortened V by 2 bases and J by 3 bases, and 6 bases separated the two germline ends. Germline values: CDR1 MNHEY, CDR2 SVGEGT. The CDR3 covers 13 residues. Then a second PCR, running roughly 7 to 11 cycles, was carried out with a sample-barcoded 5' primer and a J-beta primer mix. TCRdb used MiXCR to reprocess the 5' RACE reads, holding one entry per CDR3 protein. This sample has about a million distinct CDR3 sequences, with around two fifths found just once. Worth noting for this clonotype: Its specificity is not known.

General study findings and limits: The diversity estimates, figures obtained from one million T cells, were considered underestimates. Relative to aged donors, long-lived donors carried more naive CD4+ cells and displayed higher diversity.

The TCR comes from a man aged 18 to 35 in good health. This rearrangement joins TRBV6-2 or TRBV6-3 to TRBJ2-3; no reliable D call. The material sequenced was blood. The CDR3 sequence is CASSYVVTDTQYF. The CDR3 DNA reads as TGTGCCAGCAGTTACGTGGTGACAGATACGCAGTATTTT.